This TCR beta chain appears in the sequencing data of a study of blood T cell repertoires in COVID-19. For the study at large: Sites across the United States, Italy and Spain contributed samples from acute and convalescent COVID-19.

All enrollees were roughly 18 to 89 years old and from about two dozen US areas. Participants had their cohort set by participant-reported clinical history. Symptom resolution, clearance, or two negative PCRs marked donors in Cohort 3 as recovered. Germline CDR1 is MGHDK and CDR2 is SYGVNS. The CDR3 sequence is 16 residues long. The V and J ends lost 4 bases and 5 bases, in that order; junction bases with no gene match: 6. Using immunoSEQ multiplex PCR, the repertoire was profiled, and TCRdb retains in-frame clones only, with some absent. The top ten clones hold approximately 1.8% of a sample with 400,000 to 500,000 clones, 70% to 90% of them seen once.

The chain recombines TRBV25-1 with TRBJ1-4, with 11 bases fitting TRBD1. Sequenced sample: PBMCs or T cells enriched from blood (not recorded which). The receptor's source is a woman in her forties who had recovered from COVID-19. The CDR3 sequence is CASSASGTGGNEKLFF. The CDR3 coding sequence is TGTGCCAGCAGTGCCTCCGGGACAGGGGGGAATGAAAAACTGTTTTTT.